The clone carrying this TCR beta chain was counted ten times or more. The source of the sample is a study of blood T cells in healthy people across ages. The germline gives CDR1 SGHRS, CDR2 YFSETQ. Trimming at V came to 1 base and at J to 5 bases, leaving 8 bases not matched to a gene. The CDR3 covers 15 residues. PCR was performed a second time for roughly 7 to 11 cycles using a sample-barcoded 5' primer and a J-beta primer mix. One entry per CDR3 protein, called by TCRdb with MiXCR from the 5' RACE reads. The sample records 750,000 to 1,000,000 distinct CDR3 sequences, about 28% being singletons. This same sample was also part of a study on T cells of mothers and their children. That source adds: Researchers report slightly higher, though non-significant, overlap in related mother-child pairs than in unrelated pairs.

The specimen was blood. This chain links TRBV5-1 with TRBJ1-2; 7 nucleotides match TRBD1. The clonotype was recovered from a middle-aged woman in good health. CDR3 residues: CASSLYGQAPYGYTF. The CDR3 DNA reads as TGCGCCAGCAGCTTGTACGGACAGGCCCCATATGGCTACACCTTC.